This is a list of T cell receptor beta chains from one sample in a study of cytomegalovirus exposure and HLA in healthy donors. TCRdb's copy holds only in-frame clones and misses some; the assay was immunoSEQ multiplex PCR. The sample lists approximately 80,000 clones; roughly 93% were seen once. Sequencing was carried out using PBMCs. The receptors originated from a woman aged 25 to 39 in good health and CMV-seronegative. The CDR3 runs from the conserved cysteine through the conserved F or W.

TRBV18,TRBJ2-7,CASSPPSRQDEQYF
TRBV27,TRBJ1-5,CASSSVQSGNQPQHF
TRBV11-3,TRBJ2-1,CASSLAGGVDEQFF
TRBV27,TRBJ2-5,CASSTLWDSPQETQYF
TRBV9,TRBJ2-3,CASSVVTPGTDTQYF
TRBV6-1,TRBJ2-3,CASRTGTYTDTQYF
TRBV7-3,TRBJ2-1,CASSDGKGGNNEQFF
TRBV11-2,TRBJ1-5,CANPPGQGTCNQPQHF
TRBV2,TRBJ2-1,CASSNRGNEQFF
TRBV9,TRBJ1-2,CASSPYTGTGNGYTF
TRBV30,TRBJ2-3,CAWSVAPDTQYF
TRBV6-1,TRBJ1-1,CASSIQGANTEAFF
TRBV27,TRBJ1-5,CASRPGYLLQGTGNQPQHF
TRBV5-1,TRBJ2-7,CASSQGTGVVYEQYF
TRBV14,TRBJ2-1,CASSPLLEAYNEQFF
TRBV28,TRBJ2-7,CASSLTDRGRDF
TRBV13,TRBJ2-5,CASSLEGQETQYF
TRBV5-1,TRBJ1-1,CASSLGQGYTEAFF
TRBV29-1,TRBJ2-7,CSVRDTPYEQYF
TRBV6-6,TRBJ2-1,CASSKGRDVIFF
TRBV7-9,TRBJ1-1,CASSFREVEAFF
TRBV2,TRBJ2-7,CASSELDRDSYEQYF
TRBV9,TRBJ2-5,CASSVVSSPETQYF
TRBV2,TRBJ1-2,CASTGGDGYTF
TRBV9,TRBJ2-7,CASSPAGTGFYEQYF
TRBV6-5,TRBJ1-5,CASSTGFGNQPQHF
TRBV6-5,TRBJ2-5,CASSEQETQYF
TRBV6-5,-,CATAREGYYEQYF
TRBV27,TRBJ1-3,CASSTTPLGTGAGNTIYF
TRBV27,TRBJ1-5,CASSPDSSNQPQHF
TRBV5-8,TRBJ1-1,CASTLVYLRAFF
TRBV9,TRBJ1-1,CASSVGTGLTEAFF
TRBV7-9,TRBJ2-3,CASSSDSGGFTDTQYF
TRBV7-3,TRBJ2-1,CASSFEGGYNEQFF
TRBV27,TRBJ2-7,CASSQGTGGWYEQYF
TRBV11-2,TRBJ1-4,CASSLRFAGTGLGNEKLFF
TRBV28,TRBJ2-1,CASSLTGGRNEQFF
TRBV9,TRBJ1-3,CASSVGGGGNSGNTIYF
TRBV4-1,TRBJ2-3,CASSLSAGNWDTQYF
TRBV7-8,TRBJ1-1,CASSFSGKPNTEAFF
TRBV5-6,TRBJ2-1,CASSADTAGSSYNEQFF
TRBV28,TRBJ1-2,CASSFDRRFRGGYTF